The present TCR beta chain was sequenced within a study of radiation and T cells in renal cell carcinoma. Study observations and caveats: From baseline, blood top tumor clonotypes peaked at 2 weeks post-radiation. No pretreatment tumor biopsies were available for baseline clonotypes.

As regards this clone: Antigen unknown.

Time point meaning: blood 4 weeks post-SBRT, at nephrectomy. The sample's treatment: 15 Gy SBRT to primary tumor, nephrectomy 4 weeks later. Nephrectomy followed 15 Gy stereotactic body radiation by 4 weeks. After SBRT, blood was collected at 2 and 4 weeks, plus baseline. The ends lost 4 bases at V and 4 bases at J; junction bases unmatched: 2. Per germline, CDR1 SGHRS and CDR2 YFSETQ. The CDR3 is 13 residues long. The table came from immunoSEQ multiplex PCR; TCRdb's copy has only in-frame clones and leaves some out. The sample comprises some 81,000 clones, 80% to 90% of which are singletons, and 5% to 7.5% rests with the top ten.

Sequenced here: blood, sampled from a patient whose treatment included radiotherapy and nephrectomy. The sequence came from a woman aged 70-85 years with renal cell carcinoma. The V gene is TRBV5-1, the J gene TRBJ1-3, with 7 positions matching TRBD1. CDR3 coding DNA: TGCGCCAGCAGCCAACAGGGGGGAAACACCATATATTTT. Translation: CASSQQGGNTIYF.